The T cell receptor (beta chain) described here comes from a study of T cell responses to AZD1222 COVID-19 vaccine (dated by TCRdb to the early 2020s). Regarding the complete study: AZD1222 recipients given second doses at about 4 weeks or at about 12 weeks were pooled, since spike-specific TCR depth and breadth were not found to differ between the two schedules. TCR sequencing covered 230 to 250 trial participants: 200 to 220 given two doses of AZD1222 and about 26 given two doses of MenACWY control vaccine. Trial participants were enrolled by age into subgroups of 18-55, 56-69 and 70-plus years, and around 150, 28 and 57 TCR-sequenced participants, respectively, were included in these subgroups. Broader findings and caveats from the paper: Nearly half of unique spike-specific TCRs reportedly recognized epitopes outside regions mutated in the B.1.351 and B.1.1.7 variants. After two AZD1222 doses, both the breadth and the depth of spike-specific TCRs were significantly higher than at day 0 and than in MenACWY recipients. Participants were mostly white British, with more females than males. The authors suggested clonal diversity may have been underestimated. Because no samples from the day 14 peak response were available, repertoires could be characterized only after the peak T cell response. The 56-69-year group was small, and its depth increase did not reach significance, likely because of low power. Conclusions about previously exposed vaccinees were limited because only six AZD1222 recipients were SARS-CoV-2 seropositive at baseline. Vaccine-associated CD4 TCRs spanned the whole spike protein, with dominant responses in regions 160-218 and 743-854.

Notes on this clone: No antigen is known for it. Base-call qualities are not available, and no considerably larger clone is one nucleotide away.

The CDR3 regions of human TCRbeta chains were subjected to immunosequencing. Turning to the authors' computational methods: TCRs in the repertoires were compared against a reference library of SARS-CoV-2-specific TCRs that had been generated with the MIRA antigen-specificity platform. Breadth was defined as the fraction of unique TCRs that were SARS-CoV-2-associated. Depth was defined as the fraction of total T cells that were SARS-CoV-2-associated. Using the MIRA data, each spike-specific TCR was mapped to the spike region that the TCR reacts to and placed in a CD4 or CD8 class. Log10-transformed breadth and depth values were compared by one-way ANOVA with Sidak's multiple comparisons tests. TCRdb holds this immuneACCESS table with in-frame rearrangements only. Some clones are missing; in checked studies, unresolved V genes explain under half, and the rest has no known cause. The V and J calls and clone size were taken over from that table, and D and trimming were inferred from the DNA. This sample is represented by about 140,000 clones; around 90% of them were singletons. About 3% of the sample is in the top ten clones.

The time point label of this sample denotes: baseline before first vaccination. The vaccinee samples were drawn from two UK trials, COV001 and COV002, one of which was a single-blind randomized controlled phase 2/3 trial testing AZD1222 (ChAdOx1 nCoV-19) in healthy adults. For TCRbeta chain sequencing, PBMC samples were collected from trial participants at day 0 and at day 28 after the second dose. From cysteine to phenylalanine, the CDR3 is 13 amino acids long. The CDR3 DNA has 39 bases and is translated from base 1. V is cut by 1 base and J by 4 bases, and the space between the germline ends is 5 bases.

The sequenced sample was peripheral blood, obtained on day 0 of AZD1222 vaccination. This chain joins TRBV12-3 or TRBV12-4 to TRBJ1-5; the D gene assignment is ambiguous. This TCR was sampled from an adult in good health. DNA sequence: TGTGCCAGCAGTTTAGGACTTAATCAGCCCCAGCATTTT. Its protein product is CASSLGLNQPQHF.